A single sample is the source of the 18 T cell receptor beta chains below, sequenced in a study of CD8 T cells in ankylosing spondylitis. What these receptors recognize is not known. TCRdb recomputed calls from the 5' RACE reads with MiXCR, one row per CDR3 protein. Altogether 390,000 or so distinct CDR3 sequences are present, 20% to 25% being singletons, with the ten largest covering roughly a sixth. Notes on the study in general: For ankylosing spondylitis blood, a TCR beta motif of 7 to 9 highly homologous variants appeared characteristic.

Sequenced input: blood, either unsorted or a sorted T cell fraction (not recorded which). These receptors all come from a male donor with ankylosing spondylitis.

This clonotype was seen many times. The genes are TRBV12-3 or TRBV12-4 and TRBJ2-5; 9 nucleotides align to TRBD1. The CDR3 spans 15 residues. V was pared by 5 bases and J by 0 bases, with 4 bases of the junction left unmatched. The CDR3, as DNA: TGTGCCAGCAGTCCCGGGACAGGGTACCAAGAGACCCAGTACTTC. Encoded protein: CASSPGTGYQETQYF.

A single count supports this clonotype. The chain links TRBV12-3 or TRBV12-4 to TRBJ1-4; no definite D call. The CDR3 runs 16 residues. V was cut by 9 bases and J by 0 bases, with 17 bases left in between. Here the CDR3 reads CASSRTRSSTNEKLFF. The CDR3 bases are TGTGCCAGTAGTCGTACCCGGTCTTCAACTAATGAAAAACTGTTTTTT.

The V and J genes are TRBV7-2 and TRBJ2-1, with TRBD2 identical over 10 bases. The trim removed 5 bases at V and 8 bases at J, leaving 9 bases unmatched. From germline, CDR1 is SGHTA and CDR2 FQGNSA. The CDR3 sequence is 15 residues long. CDR3 protein: CASSGAGGPSDEQFF. The CDR3 nucleotides read TGTGCCAGCAGCGGAGCGGGAGGGCCCTCGGATGAGCAGTTCTTC.

This clonotype was counted a few times. The chain combines TRBV24-1 with TRBJ2-1; TRBD2 is a possible D gene (6 bases). The CDR3 consists of 14 residues. V gave up 5 bases and J gave up 4 bases, with 11 bases separating them. Germline-derived CDR1 and CDR2 are KGHDR and SFDVKD. The CDR3 coding sequence is TGTGCCACCAGTGCGGAGGGAGCTTACAATGAGCAGTTCTTC. Translated, it gives CATSAEGAYNEQFF.

The rearrangement joins TRBV10-2 to TRBJ2-7, with a weak D call TRBD1 (5 bases). Trimming shortened V by 3 bases and J by 10 bases, and 16 bases separated the two germline ends. Germline assignment: CDR1 WSHSY and CDR2 SAAADI. The CDR3 covers 13 residues. The CDR3 reads CASSDFRALVQYF. The CDR3 bases are TGCGCCAGCAGTGACTTCAGGGCCCTCGTTCAGTACTTC.

The chain combines TRBV20-1 with TRBJ1-2; a weak D match, TRBD1 (6 bases). Germline V CDR1 and CDR2: DFQATT, SNEGSKA (reference sequence). V lost 4 bases and J 4 bases, leaving 16 bases between the germline ends. There are 14 residues in the CDR3. The CDR3 sequence: CSATLIRGSYGYTF. As DNA, the CDR3 is TGCAGTGCTACGCTGATTAGGGGGTCCTATGGCTACACCTTC.

This clonotype was seen only a few times. The rearrangement links TRBV12-3 or TRBV12-4 to TRBJ1-3, with 9 nucleotides matching TRBD1. The CDR3 is 16 residues long. J was trimmed by 0 bases and V by 5 bases; bases with no gene match: 5. The CDR3 DNA sequence: TGTGCCAGCAGTCTAGGACAGGGGTACTCTGGAAACACCATATATTTT. Amino acids: CASSLGQGYSGNTIYF.

The chain couples TRBV20-1 to TRBJ2-3; 7 nucleotides match TRBD1. The CDR3 is 16 residues long. CDR1 is DFQATT, CDR2 SNEGSKA, per germline (reference sequence). The trim removed 6 bases at V and 1 base at J, leaving 13 bases unmatched. The DNA for the CDR3 is TGCAGTGCCACTAATAGACAGGGACGGGGCACAGATACGCAGTATTTT. It encodes CSATNRQGRGTDTQYF.

V is TRBV7-8 and J is TRBJ2-6; D remains ambiguous. CDR3 size: 16 residues. Per the germline V gene, CDR1 is SGHVS and CDR2 is FQNEAQ. The V end lost 8 bases, the J end lost 9 bases, and 23 bases lay between the germline ends. The CDR3 reads CASSFAYVTIDNVLTF. The DNA for the CDR3 is TGTGCCAGCTCCTTTGCGTACGTCACTATTGACAACGTCCTGACTTTC.

Note on this clonotype: The junction departs from germline at one end; a sequencing error may be responsible. The V gene is TRBV11-1, the J gene TRBJ2-7, with D possibly being TRBD1 (6 bases). Germline assignment: CDR1 SGHAT and CDR2 FQDESV (reference sequence). The CDR3 runs to 15 residues. The CDR3 reads CARSLLGQSYYEQYF. The CDR3 region has the DNA TGTGCCAGAAGCTTATTAGGACAGTCGTACTACGAGCAGTACTTC.

This chain joins TRBV7-2 and TRBJ2-1; TRBD2 agrees at 8 bases. The germline V gene encodes CDR1 SGHTA and CDR2 FQGNSA. With 5 bases clipped from V and 4 bases from J, the junction kept 4 bases outside the gene matches. CDR3 length: 14 residues. CDR3 in amino acids: CASSTTSGYNEQFF. CDR3 in DNA: TGTGCCAGCAGCACCACTAGCGGATACAATGAGCAGTTCTTC.

The V and J genes are TRBV5-1 and TRBJ1-1, with TRBD1 identical over 7 bases. The CDR3 runs 17 residues. J gave up 4 bases and V 1 base, and 13 bases lay outside the gene matches. CDR1 and CDR2 (germline): SGHRS, YFSETQ. The CDR3 DNA is TGCGCCAGCAGCTTGACTGGTCCAGGGGGAGGTATCACTGAAGCTTTCTTT. Translation gives CASSLTGPGGGITEAFF.

This clonotype was seen a few times. The chain combines TRBV30 with TRBJ2-2; D is undetermined. The length of the CDR3 is 15 residues. Trimming removed 0 bases at V and 4 bases at J, with 12 bases between. The germline V gene has CDR1 GTSNPN and CDR2 SVGIG (reference sequence). The chain's CDR3 is CAWSVGWLSTGELFF. CDR3 DNA: TGTGCCTGGAGTGTGGGCTGGTTGAGCACCGGGGAGCTGTTTTTT. Full variable domain (rest looked up from reference TRBV30 and TRBJ2-2): SQTIHQWPATLVQPVGSPLSLECTVEGTSNPNLYWYRQAAGRGLQLLFYSVGIGQISSEVPQNLSASRPQDRQFILSSKKLLLSDSGFYLCAWSVGWLSTGELFFGEGSRLTVL.

This chain links TRBV20-1 with TRBJ2-3; no clear D gene. The CDR3 is made up of 14 amino acids. With 3 bases removed from V and 4 bases from J, the gap between germline ends came to 14 bases. Looked up from germline, CDR1 is DFQATT and CDR2 is SNEGSKA (reference sequence). CDR3: CSASKPPPADTQYF. The CDR3 DNA reads as TGCAGTGCTAGCAAACCTCCTCCGGCAGATACGCAGTATTTT.

The DNA for the CDR3 is TGTGCCAGCAGTTTTATCCCATCCTACAATGAGCAGTTCTTC. The encoded protein is CASSFIPSYNEQFF. This chain joins TRBV28 and TRBJ2-1; no definite D call. This CDR3 has 14 residues. Germline CDR1 reads MDHEN; CDR2 reads SYDVKM. V dropped 3 bases and J dropped 1 base, with 7 bases sitting between them.

The chain joins TRBV5-1 to TRBJ2-3, with TRBD2 matching 9 bases. V lost 0 bases to trimming and J lost 4 bases; unmatched junction nucleotides: 3. The CDR3 runs to 15 residues. The V gene's germline CDR1 is SGHRS and CDR2 YFSETQ. In nucleotides, the CDR3 is TGCGCCAGCAGCTTGGTGGGGACTAGCCCAGATACGCAGTATTTT. Its protein product is CASSLVGTSPDTQYF.

The chain has TRBV7-2 and TRBJ2-1; 7 nucleotides match TRBD2. Germline lookup yields CDR1 SGHTA and CDR2 FQGNSA. The CDR3 sequence is 17 residues long. V shed 1 base and J 4 bases; nucleotides not matched to a gene: 10. The CDR3 DNA follows: TGTGCCAGCAGCTTAGTCGGGGCGGGAGTTAGGTACAATGAGCAGTTCTTC. This codes for CASSLVGAGVRYNEQFF. Together with reference TRBV7-2 and TRBJ2-1, the CDR3 gives the full variable domain: GAGVSQSPSNKVTEKGKDVELRCDPISGHTALYWYRQSLGQGLEFLIYFQGNSAPDKSGLPSDRFSAERTGGSVSTLTIQRTQQEDSAVYLCASSLVGAGVRYNEQFFGPGTRLTVL.

This clonotype has only a few counts. The chain links TRBV6-2 or TRBV6-3 to TRBJ2-1; 7 bases line up with TRBD2. The length of the CDR3 is 15 residues. Germline V gene sequence: CDR1 MNHEY, CDR2 SVGEGT. The V segment lost 2 bases and the J segment 7 bases; nucleotides outside the gene matches: 8. In nucleotides, the CDR3 is TGTGCCAGCAGTTACATGGCGGGAGTAAGGAATGAGCAGTTCTTC. Its translation: CASSYMAGVRNEQFF.